The clone carrying this T cell receptor beta chain has ten or more counts. Its antigen remains unidentified. Trimming pared 6 bases from V and 0 bases from J, leaving 18 bases between. Germline assignment: CDR1 LNHNV and CDR2 YYDKDF (reference sequence). The CDR3 totals 18 residues. The source of the sample is a study of glioma-infiltrating T cells. Overall study results and limits: Only very few CDR3 sequences appeared in both tissue and blood. Gliomas, especially low-grade, showed above-expected tissue-blood divergence; non-neoplastic patients showed below.

Amplification of TCR alpha and beta CDR3 regions from RNA used iRepertoire nested multiplex PCR. Input was roughly 85-450 ng of tissue mRNA or PBMC total RNA. TCRdb independently ran MiXCR on the multiplex PCR reads; one entry per CDR3 protein. The data contain 150,000 to 200,000 distinct CDR3 sequences, 32% of them singletons. The chain couples TRBV15 to TRBJ2-6, with a weak D call TRBD2 (7 bases). This receptor was taken from a human donor with low-grade glioma or glioblastoma, undergoing nonglioma brain surgery, or in good health (not recorded which). Sample: glioma tissue, nonneoplastic brain tissue, or PBMCs (not recorded which). CDR3 protein: CATRGGQGPFSGANVLTF. DNA of the CDR3: TGTGCCACCAGGGGGGGGCAGGGCCCCTTCTCTGGGGCCAACGTCCTGACTTTC.